Sequencing of this TCR beta chain was carried out in a study of cytomegalovirus exposure and HLA in healthy donors. Points from the study as a whole: What was likely a sequencing artifact was a cluster of highly shared sequence variants.

As regards this clone: What it binds is not known.

PCR employed 60 Vbeta and 13 Jbeta primers. Measured with immunoSEQ multiplex PCR; TCRdb has only the in-frame clones, and not every one. The data contain approximately 160,000 clones, roughly 73% of them singletons. The CDR3 is 12 residues long. The germline V and J ends were trimmed by 7 bases and 6 bases, with 15 bases remaining between them. CDR1 is SQVTM, CDR2 ANQGSEA, per germline. The V and J genes are TRBV29-1 and TRBJ1-2, with a tentative D call TRBD1 (6 bases). The sequence derives from a male donor in good health and CMV-seronegative. The sequencing input was PBMCs. The CDR3 loop reads CSGSGVGDGYTF. The CDR3 nucleotides are TGCAGCGGTTCAGGGGTAGGAGATGGCTACACCTTC. Full variable domain (remainder filled in from reference TRBV29-1 and TRBJ1-2): SAVISQKPSRDICQRGTSLTIQCQVDSQVTMMFWYRQQPGQSLTLIATANQGSEATYESGFVIDKFPISRPNLTFSTLTVSNMSPEDSSIYLCSGSGVGDGYTFGSGTRLTVV.